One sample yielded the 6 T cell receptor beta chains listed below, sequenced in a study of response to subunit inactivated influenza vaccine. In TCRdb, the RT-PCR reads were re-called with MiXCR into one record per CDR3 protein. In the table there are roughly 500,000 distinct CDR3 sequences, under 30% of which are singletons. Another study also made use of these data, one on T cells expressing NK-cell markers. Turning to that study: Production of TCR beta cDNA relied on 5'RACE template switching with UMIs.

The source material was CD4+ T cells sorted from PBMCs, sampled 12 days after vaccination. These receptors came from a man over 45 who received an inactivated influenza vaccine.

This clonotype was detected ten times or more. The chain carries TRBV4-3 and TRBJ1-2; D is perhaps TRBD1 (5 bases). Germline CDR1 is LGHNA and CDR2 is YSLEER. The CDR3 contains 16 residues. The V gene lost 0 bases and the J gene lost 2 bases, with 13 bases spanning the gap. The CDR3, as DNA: TGCGCCAGCAGCCAAGAGGTACTCCAGGGAAACTATGGCTACACCTTC. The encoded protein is CASSQEVLQGNYGYTF.

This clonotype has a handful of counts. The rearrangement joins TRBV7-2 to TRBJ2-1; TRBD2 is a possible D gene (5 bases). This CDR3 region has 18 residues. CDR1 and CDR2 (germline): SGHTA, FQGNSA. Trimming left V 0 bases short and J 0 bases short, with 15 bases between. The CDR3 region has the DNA TGTGCCAGCAGCTTAGCGACCAGGAGGTTGAGCTCCTACAATGAGCAGTTCTTC. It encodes CASSLATRRLSSYNEQFF.

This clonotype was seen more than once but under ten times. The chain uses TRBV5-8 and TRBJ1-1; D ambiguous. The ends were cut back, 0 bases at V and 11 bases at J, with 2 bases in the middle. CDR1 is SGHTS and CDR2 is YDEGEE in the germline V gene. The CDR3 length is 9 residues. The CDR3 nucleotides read TGTGCCAGCAGCTTGGCGGCTTTCTTT. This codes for CASSLAAFF.

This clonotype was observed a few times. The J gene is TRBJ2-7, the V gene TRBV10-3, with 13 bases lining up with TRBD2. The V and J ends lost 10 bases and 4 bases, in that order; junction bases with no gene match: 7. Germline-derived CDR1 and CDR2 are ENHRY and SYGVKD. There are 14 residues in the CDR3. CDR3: CATLGLAGKYEQYF. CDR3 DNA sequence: TGTGCCACCCTGGGACTAGCGGGGAAATACGAGCAGTACTTC.

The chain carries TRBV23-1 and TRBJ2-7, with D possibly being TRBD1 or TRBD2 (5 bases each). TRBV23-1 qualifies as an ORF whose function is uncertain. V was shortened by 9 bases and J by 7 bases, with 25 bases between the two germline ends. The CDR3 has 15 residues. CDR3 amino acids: CARRPGAGTQTEQYF. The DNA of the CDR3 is TGCGCCAGACGCCCCGGGGCAGGGACCCAAACGGAGCAGTACTTC.

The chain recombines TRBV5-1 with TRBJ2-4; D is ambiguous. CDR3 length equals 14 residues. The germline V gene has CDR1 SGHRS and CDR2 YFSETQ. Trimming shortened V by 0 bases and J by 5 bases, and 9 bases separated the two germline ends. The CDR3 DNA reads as TGCGCCAGCAGCTTGGGTCAAGCACAAAACATTCAGTACTTC. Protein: CASSLGQAQNIQYF. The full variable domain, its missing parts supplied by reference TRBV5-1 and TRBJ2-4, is KAGVTQTPRYLIKTRGQQVTLSCSPISGHRSVSWYQQTPGQGLQFLFEYFSETQRNKGNFPGRFSGRQFSNSRSEMNVSTLELGDSALYLCASSLGQAQNIQYFGAGTRLSVL.